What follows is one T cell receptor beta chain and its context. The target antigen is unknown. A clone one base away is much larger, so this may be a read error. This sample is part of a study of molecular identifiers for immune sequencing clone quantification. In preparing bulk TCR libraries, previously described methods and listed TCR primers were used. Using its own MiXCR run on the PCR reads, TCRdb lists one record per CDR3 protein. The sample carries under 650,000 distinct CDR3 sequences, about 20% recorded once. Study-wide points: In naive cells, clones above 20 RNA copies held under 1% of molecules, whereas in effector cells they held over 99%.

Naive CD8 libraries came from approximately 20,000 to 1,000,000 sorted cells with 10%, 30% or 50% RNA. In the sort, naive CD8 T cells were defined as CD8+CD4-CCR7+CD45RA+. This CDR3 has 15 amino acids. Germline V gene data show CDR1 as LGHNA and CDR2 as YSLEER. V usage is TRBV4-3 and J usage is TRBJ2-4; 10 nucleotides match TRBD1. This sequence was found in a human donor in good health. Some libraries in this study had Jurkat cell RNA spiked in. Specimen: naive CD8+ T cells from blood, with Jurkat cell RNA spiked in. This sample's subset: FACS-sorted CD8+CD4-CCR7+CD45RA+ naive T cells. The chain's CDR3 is CASGQGTGVGYIQYF. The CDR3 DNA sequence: TGCGCCAGCGGCCAAGGGACAGGGGTCGGGTACATTCAGTACTTC.